The rows below give T cell receptor beta chains drawn from one sample of a study of CD4 and CD8 cells across lung adenocarcinoma regions. TCRdb used MiXCR to reprocess the PCR reads, holding one entry per CDR3 protein. The sample carries about 12,000 distinct CDR3 sequences, 47% recorded once. Material: CD8+ T cells from the margin of a lung tumor. These receptors all stem from a female donor with lung adenocarcinoma. The CD4 and CD8 labels of this study may be unreliable. Each CDR3 is given with its conserved first and last residue.

j_gene | v_gene | CDR3aa
TRBJ2-5 | TRBV6-1 | CASSEGGLGGGPQDTQYF
TRBJ2-2 | TRBV7-2 | CASSLALKGLAGGSTGELFF
TRBJ2-3 | TRBV6-1 | CASRELGGKNTQYF
TRBJ2-5 | TRBV6-1 | CARGPGGGDQETQYF
TRBJ2-3 | TRBV10-2 | CAGSGGGGGETQYF
TRBJ2-3 | TRBV6-1 | CASSEGGGTDTQYF
TRBJ1-2 | TRBV6-1 | CASRTGTKLNYGYTF
. | TRBV27 | CASKPLAGQETQYF
TRBJ1-1 | TRBV6-1 | CATSTGGRGLTEAFF
. | TRBV6-1 | CASSGGRDQDIQYF
TRBJ2-5 | TRBV6-1 | CASRKTGSIQETQYF
TRBJ2-3 | TRBV6-1 | CASSETSGGKNTQYF
TRBJ1-4 | TRBV5-4 | CASSRARGPNEKLFF
TRBJ1-1 | TRBV6-1 | CASSVSSGQGKTEAFF
TRBJ2-3 | TRBV5-1 | CARSSGLAGGADTQYF
TRBJ2-1 | TRBV12-3/TRBV12-4 | CASSNPGLGRFNEQFF
TRBJ2-4 | TRBV20-1 | CSARDSWGKAKDTQYF
. | TRBV10-3 | CAISEGAFGQYF
TRBJ2-3 | TRBV5-1 | CASSPDRTGVNTGTQYF
TRBJ2-1 | TRBV6-1 | CASSVVRTNAQFF